A single sample is the source of the 25 T cell receptor beta chains below, sequenced in a study of T cells after posttransplantation cyclophosphamide. Libraries were prepared by immunoSEQ multiplex PCR; TCRdb keeps only in-frame clonotypes and omits some of them. Of approximately 50,000 clones in the sample, approximately 94% are singletons; the top ten hold 2.9%. Sequencing input: PBMCs. The receptors were sampled from a woman aged 25-40 years in good health and a related stem cell transplant donor.

The genes are TRBV10-2 and TRBJ2-2; D is perhaps TRBD1 (6 bases). The V end was cut by 8 bases, the J end by 4 bases, with 20 bases between. Germline V gene sequence: CDR1 WSHSY, CDR2 SAAADI. The CDR3 contains 16 residues. CDR3 sequence reads: CASGTSGTSSTGELFF. CDR3 nucleotide sequence: TGCGCCAGCGGTACTTCCGGGACAAGCAGCACCGGGGAGCTGTTTTTT.

The J gene is TRBJ1-6, the V gene TRBV7-2; unclear D gene. With 5 bases removed from V and 0 bases from J, the gap between germline ends came to 8 bases. The CDR3 contains 15 residues. The germline CDR1 and CDR2 sequences are SGHTA and FQGNSA. The CDR3 nucleotides read TGTGCCAGCAGCGTCGGGGACTCCTATAATTCACCCCTCCACTTT. It is translated as CASSVGDSYNSPLHF.

J is TRBJ2-7 and V is TRBV6-5; 12 positions match TRBD1. The V gene end was trimmed by 0 bases and the J gene end by 0 bases; junction bases not matched to a gene: 0. CDR3 length: 16 amino acids. Germline V CDR1 and CDR2: MNHEY, SVGAGI. CDR3 DNA sequence: TGTGCCAGCAGTTACTCGGGACAGGGGGCCTCCTACGAGCAGTACTTC. Protein: CASSYSGQGASYEQYF.

This chain connects TRBV19 to TRBJ1-1, with TRBD1 as a possible D gene (5 bases). The CDR3 extends over 18 amino acids. The V end lost 5 bases, the J end lost 0 bases, and 22 bases lay between the germline ends. Germline CDR1 LNHDA, CDR2 SQIVND (reference sequence). In DNA, the CDR3 is TGTGCCAGTAGTCCCCCGGCTTTCAGGGCAGCAGTGAACACTGAAGCTTTCTTT. Protein sequence: CASSPPAFRAAVNTEAFF.

The J gene is TRBJ2-7, the V gene TRBV28, with TRBD1 as a possible D gene (5 bases). The CDR3 sequence is 15 residues long. V was trimmed by 7 bases and J by 6 bases, leaving 22 bases between them. Germline CDR1 is MDHEN and CDR2 is SYDVKM. The CDR3 coding sequence is TGTGCCAGCACTACGACTCCTATTTCTAGGGGCGAGCAGTACTTC. Its protein is CASTTTPISRGEQYF.

The V call is TRBV10-3, the J call TRBJ1-1; TRBD1 is a possible D gene (6 bases). The CDR3 runs 13 residues. Germline CDR1 is ENHRY and CDR2 is SYGVKD. V shed 10 bases and J shed 1 base, with 13 bases lying between them. This CDR3 reads CATSRDKNTEAFF. CDR3 coding DNA: TGTGCCACATCCCGGGACAAGAACACTGAAGCTTTCTTT.

V is TRBV4-2 and J is TRBJ2-1; D is ambiguous. Germline CDR1 and CDR2: LGHNA and YNFKEQ. The CDR3 consists of 13 residues. Trimming stripped 0 bases from V and 6 bases from J, with 6 bases between. CDR3 DNA: TGTGCCAGCAGCCAAGAGATTAGCAATGAGCAGTTCTTC. Its protein product is CASSQEISNEQFF.

This clone has only one observation. The rearrangement uses TRBV18 and TRBJ1-5; tentatively, D is TRBD1 (5 bases). The germline V and J ends were trimmed by 3 bases and 4 bases, with 19 bases remaining between them. The CDR3 spans 17 residues. Germline CDR1 reads KGHSH; CDR2 reads LQKENI. The CDR3 region has the DNA TGTGCCAGCTCACCCGGGGGAGGATCCGGGCCGAATCAGCCCCAGCATTTT. It yields the protein CASSPGGGSGPNQPQHF.

The genes are TRBV18 and TRBJ1-2; 11 bases line up with TRBD1. In germline, CDR1 is KGHSH, CDR2 LQKENI. Germline trimming cut 6 bases from V and 7 bases from J; bases unmatched to any gene: 4. The CDR3 is made up of 13 amino acids. The CDR3, as DNA: TGTGCCAGCTCTCCCGGGACAGGGGGTGGCTACACCTTC. Its protein product is CASSPGTGGGYTF. Looking up the rest from reference TRBV18 and TRBJ1-2 gives the full variable domain: NAGVMQNPRHLVRRRGQEARLRCSPMKGHSHVYWYRQLPEEGLKFMVYLQKENIIDESGMPKERFSAEFPKEGPSILRIQQVVRGDSAAYFCASSPGTGGGYTFGSGTRLTVV.

V and J are TRBV30 and TRBJ1-3; D is undetermined. Germline lookup yields CDR1 GTSNPN and CDR2 SVGIG (reference sequence). V was shortened by 2 bases and J by 0 bases, with 5 bases between the two germline ends. The CDR3 contains 13 residues. CDR3 protein: CAWSPVSGNTIYF. CDR3 DNA sequence: TGTGCCTGGAGTCCAGTCTCTGGAAACACCATATATTTT.

As to this clone: In the same sample, other DNA sequences code for this CDR3. This sequence joins TRBV4-1 and TRBJ2-1, with a tentative D call TRBD1 (6 bases). V gave up 1 base and J gave up 3 bases, with 7 bases separating them. The CDR3 loop spans 14 amino acids. The germline V gene encodes CDR1 MGHRA and CDR2 YSYEKL. Here the CDR3 reads CASSQVGGYNEQFF. CDR3 bases: TGCGCCAGCAGCCAAGTAGGGGGCTACAATGAGCAGTTCTTC.

By proportion, this clone is medium-sized (0.01 to 0.1%). The chain recombines TRBV4-2 with TRBJ2-3, with 11 bases fitting TRBD2. With 6 bases clipped from V and 6 bases from J, the junction kept 11 bases outside the gene matches. Germline-derived CDR1 and CDR2 are LGHNA and YNFKEQ. This CDR3 spans 16 amino acids. CDR3 sequence (DNA): TGTGCCAGCAGTCTCACGTTAGCGGGGGGGGGCGATACGCAGTATTTT. Protein: CASSLTLAGGGDTQYF.

The chain uses TRBV10-3 and TRBJ2-7, with 9 positions matching TRBD1. This CDR3 is built from 13 residues. The germline V gene encodes CDR1 ENHRY and CDR2 SYGVKD. The junction had 8 bases not matched to a gene; V was cut back by 8 bases and J by 6 bases. The CDR3 protein is CAIVGTGISEQYF. The CDR3 DNA is TGTGCCATCGTGGGGACAGGGATATCCGAGCAGTACTTC.

V is TRBV4-3 and J is TRBJ2-7; 7 positions match TRBD2. CDR1 and CDR2 from the germline V gene are LGHNA and YSLEER. V shed 2 bases and J 6 bases; nucleotides not matched to a gene: 7. This CDR3 comprises 14 residues. CDR3 protein: CASSQPPVAGEQYF. The CDR3 DNA follows: TGCGCCAGCAGCCAACCCCCTGTAGCGGGCGAGCAGTACTTC.

J is TRBJ2-3 and V is TRBV19; tentative D call: TRBD1 (5 bases). The CDR3 covers 16 residues. V was cut by 3 bases and J by 3 bases, with 16 bases left in between. Germline lookup yields CDR1 LNHDA and CDR2 SQIVND (reference sequence). The CDR3 DNA is TGTGCCAGTAGTATCCACCGGCAGGGTGGGACAGATACGCAGTATTTT. It translates to CASSIHRQGGTDTQYF.

V gene TRBV19 combines with J gene TRBJ2-4; TRBD2 aligns across 7 bases. The CDR3 runs 15 residues. The V gene's germline CDR1 is LNHDA and CDR2 SQIVND (reference sequence). The V and J ends lost 7 bases and 1 base, in that order; junction bases with no gene match: 7. For the CDR3, the DNA is TGTGCCAGTATGGGAGGGAAATCGGCCAAAAACATTCAGTACTTC. This encodes CASMGGKSAKNIQYF.

This rearrangement joins TRBV19 to TRBJ1-6, with a weak D call TRBD1 (6 bases). Germline CDR1 LNHDA, CDR2 SQIVND (reference sequence). The V end was cut by 0 bases, the J end by 13 bases, with 13 bases between. The CDR3 contains 14 residues. CDR3 residues: CASSIEQGPSPLHF. The CDR3 DNA sequence: TGTGCCAGTAGTATAGAACAGGGACCTTCTCCCCTCCACTTT.

The table lists this clone with a count of one. V usage is TRBV7-7 and J usage is TRBJ1-4; D unresolved. CDR3 size: 13 residues. Germline CDR1 is SSHAT and CDR2 is FNYEAQ (reference sequence). V was clipped by 0 bases and J by 7 bases, with 6 bases between them. The CDR3 protein is CASSLAPGEKLFF. The DNA for the CDR3 is TGTGCCAGCAGCTTAGCCCCGGGTGAAAAACTGTTTTTT.

The chain carries TRBV7-9 and TRBJ2-5, with 8 bases matching TRBD1. The V gene end was trimmed by 4 bases and the J gene end by 5 bases; junction bases not matched to a gene: 9. Germline V gene data show CDR1 as SEHNR and CDR2 as FQNEAQ (reference sequence). This CDR3 spans 15 amino acids. CDR3 loop: CASSSPDRVVETQYF. CDR3 DNA sequence: TGTGCCAGCAGCTCACCGGACAGGGTGGTGGAGACCCAGTACTTC.

The chain recombines TRBV5-4 with TRBJ1-6, with 7 bases aligning to TRBD1. The CDR3 consists of 14 residues. The germline gives CDR1 SGHNT, CDR2 YYREEE (reference sequence). The V segment lost 6 bases and the J segment 8 bases; nucleotides outside the gene matches: 8. CDR3 in amino acids: CASTLKGGDSPLHF. DNA of the CDR3: TGTGCCAGCACCTTAAAAGGGGGCGATTCACCCCTCCACTTT. Using reference TRBV5-4 and TRBJ1-6 for the parts outside the CDR3, the full variable domain is ETGVTQSPTHLIKTRGQQVTLRCSSQSGHNTVSWYQQALGQGPQFIFQYYREEENGRGNFPPRFSGLQFPNYSSELNVNALELDDSALYLCASTLKGGDSPLHFGNGTRLTVT.

The rearrangement uses TRBV6-6 and TRBJ1-4; 7 nucleotides line up with TRBD1. This CDR3 contains 14 residues. The J segment lost 6 bases and the V segment lost 2 bases, leaving 3 bases of the junction unmatched. Per germline, CDR1 MNHNY and CDR2 SVGAGI (reference sequence). CDR3 sequence reads: CASSYRDSHEKLFF. DNA for the CDR3: TGTGCCAGCAGTTACCGGGACAGCCATGAAAAACTGTTTTTT.

V gene TRBV6-6 combines with J gene TRBJ1-5; D not resolved. Germline V lookup: CDR1 MNHNY, CDR2 SVGAGI (reference sequence). The CDR3 contains 16 residues. V was cut by 6 bases and J by 2 bases, with 17 bases left in between. The CDR3 spells CASSQGGFQGNQPQHF. CDR3 in DNA: TGTGCCAGCAGCCAAGGAGGGTTTCAGGGCAATCAGCCCCAGCATTTT.

The rearrangement joins TRBV11-2 to TRBJ2-1; TRBD2 might be the D (6 bases). The germline V gene encodes CDR1 SGHAT and CDR2 FQNNGV. The ends were cut back, 5 bases at V and 4 bases at J, with 18 bases in the middle. CDR3 length: 16 amino acids. CDR3 nucleotide sequence: TGTGCCAGCAGCCGCGGGACCGATTTATATTACAATGAGCAGTTCTTC. Translation gives CASSRGTDLYYNEQFF.

The chain is built from TRBV19 and TRBJ2-2; 10 bases line up with TRBD1. CDR1 and CDR2 (germline): LNHDA, SQIVND (reference sequence). The CDR3 loop spans 16 amino acids. Trimming took 5 bases from V and 6 from J; bases not matched to a gene: 9. CDR3 sequence (DNA): TGTGCCAGTAGTCTGACGACAGGGGGCTTACCCGGGGAGCTGTTTTTT. This sequence encodes CASSLTTGGLPGELFF.

This sequence joins TRBV4-2 and TRBJ2-7; D may be TRBD2 (5 bases). The V end was cut by 0 bases, the J end by 7 bases, with 16 bases between. This CDR3 contains 15 residues. CDR1 and CDR2 (germline): LGHNA, YNFKEQ. The CDR3 loop reads CASSQDRGRRGEQYF. The CDR3 bases are TGTGCCAGCAGCCAAGATCGTGGCAGGCGAGGGGAGCAGTACTTC.